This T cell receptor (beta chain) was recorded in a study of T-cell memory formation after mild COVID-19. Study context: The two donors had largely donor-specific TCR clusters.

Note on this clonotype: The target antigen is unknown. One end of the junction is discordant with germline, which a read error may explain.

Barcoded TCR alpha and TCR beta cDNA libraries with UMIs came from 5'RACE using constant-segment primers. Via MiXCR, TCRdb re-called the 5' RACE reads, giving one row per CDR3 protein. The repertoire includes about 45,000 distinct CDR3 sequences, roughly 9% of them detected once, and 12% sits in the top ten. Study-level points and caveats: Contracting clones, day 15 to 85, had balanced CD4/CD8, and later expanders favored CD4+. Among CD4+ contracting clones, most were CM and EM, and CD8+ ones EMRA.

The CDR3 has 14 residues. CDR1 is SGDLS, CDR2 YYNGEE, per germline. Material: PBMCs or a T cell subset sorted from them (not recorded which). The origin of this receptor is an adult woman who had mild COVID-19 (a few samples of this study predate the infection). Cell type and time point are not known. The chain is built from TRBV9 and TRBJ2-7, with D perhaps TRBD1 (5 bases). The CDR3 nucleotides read TGTGCCAGCAGGGTAGGGGCGTACTCCTACGAGCAGTACTTC. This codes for CASRVGAYSYEQYF.